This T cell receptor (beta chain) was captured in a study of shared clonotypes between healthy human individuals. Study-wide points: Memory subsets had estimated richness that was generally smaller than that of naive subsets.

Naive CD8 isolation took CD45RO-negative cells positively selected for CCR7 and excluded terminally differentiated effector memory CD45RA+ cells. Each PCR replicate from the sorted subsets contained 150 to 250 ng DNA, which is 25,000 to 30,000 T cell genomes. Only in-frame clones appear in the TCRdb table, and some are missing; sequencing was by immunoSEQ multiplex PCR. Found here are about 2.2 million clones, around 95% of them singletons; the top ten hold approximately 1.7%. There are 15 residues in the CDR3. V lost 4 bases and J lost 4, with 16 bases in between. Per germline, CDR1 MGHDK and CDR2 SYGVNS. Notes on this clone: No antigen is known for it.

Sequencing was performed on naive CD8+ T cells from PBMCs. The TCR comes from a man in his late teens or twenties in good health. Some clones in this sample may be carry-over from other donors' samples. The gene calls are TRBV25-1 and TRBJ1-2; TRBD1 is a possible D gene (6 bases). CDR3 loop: CASSGPWGHTYGYTF. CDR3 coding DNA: TGTGCCAGCAGTGGCCCGTGGGGACATACCTATGGCTACACCTTC.